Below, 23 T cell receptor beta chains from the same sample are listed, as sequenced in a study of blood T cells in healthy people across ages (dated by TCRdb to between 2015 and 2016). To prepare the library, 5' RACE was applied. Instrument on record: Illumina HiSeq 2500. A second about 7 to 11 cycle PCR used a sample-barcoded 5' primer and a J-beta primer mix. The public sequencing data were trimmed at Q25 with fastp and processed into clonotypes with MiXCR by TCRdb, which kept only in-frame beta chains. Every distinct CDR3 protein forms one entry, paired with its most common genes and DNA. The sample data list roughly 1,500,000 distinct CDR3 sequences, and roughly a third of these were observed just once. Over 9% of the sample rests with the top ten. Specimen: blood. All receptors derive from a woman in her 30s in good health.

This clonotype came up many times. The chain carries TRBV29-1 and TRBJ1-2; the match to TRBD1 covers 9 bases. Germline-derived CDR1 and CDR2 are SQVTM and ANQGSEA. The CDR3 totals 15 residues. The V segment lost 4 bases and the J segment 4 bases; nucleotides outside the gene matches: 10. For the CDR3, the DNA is TGCAGCGTTGTAATACAGGGGGCAATCCTCTATGGCTACACCTTC. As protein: CSVVIQGAILYGYTF.

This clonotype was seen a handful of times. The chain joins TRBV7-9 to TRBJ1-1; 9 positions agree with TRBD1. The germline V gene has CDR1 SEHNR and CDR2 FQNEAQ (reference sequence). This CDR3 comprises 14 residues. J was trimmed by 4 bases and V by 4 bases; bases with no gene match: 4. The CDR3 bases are TGTGCCAGCAGCTGGGACAGGGTGAGCACTGAAGCTTTCTTT. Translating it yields CASSWDRVSTEAFF.

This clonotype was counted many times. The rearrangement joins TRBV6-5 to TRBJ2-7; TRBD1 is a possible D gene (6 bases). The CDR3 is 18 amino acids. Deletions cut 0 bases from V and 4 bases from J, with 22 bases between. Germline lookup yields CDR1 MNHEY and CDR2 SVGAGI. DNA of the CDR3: TGTGCCAGCAGTTACTCCACCCCTCTCGACAGGCCCCAGTACGAGCAGTACTTC. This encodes CASSYSTPLDRPQYEQYF.

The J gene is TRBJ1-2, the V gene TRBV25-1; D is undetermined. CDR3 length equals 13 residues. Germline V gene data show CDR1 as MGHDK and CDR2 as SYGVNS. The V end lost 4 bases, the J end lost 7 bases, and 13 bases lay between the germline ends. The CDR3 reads CASSVWFGGGYTF. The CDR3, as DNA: TGTGCCAGCAGTGTGTGGTTCGGTGGTGGCTACACCTTC.

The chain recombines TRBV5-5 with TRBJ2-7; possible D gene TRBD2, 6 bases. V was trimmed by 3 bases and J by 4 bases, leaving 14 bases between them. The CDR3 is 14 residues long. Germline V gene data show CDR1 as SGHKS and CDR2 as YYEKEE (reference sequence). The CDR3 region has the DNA TGTGCCAGCAGCTCCCTGGATAGCGGATACGAGCAGTACTTC. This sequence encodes CASSSLDSGYEQYF.

CDR3 sequence: CASSRGAWGRGPREQYF. The CDR3 bases are TGTGCCAGCAGCCGGGGGGCTTGGGGACGGGGCCCCCGCGAGCAGTACTTC. The chain carries TRBV3-1 and TRBJ2-5; D is perhaps TRBD1 or TRBD2 (6 bases each). The J call may be wrong; the DNA end is better matched by TRBJ2-7. CDR1 is LGHDT, CDR2 YNNKEL, per germline (reference sequence). This CDR3 comprises 17 residues.

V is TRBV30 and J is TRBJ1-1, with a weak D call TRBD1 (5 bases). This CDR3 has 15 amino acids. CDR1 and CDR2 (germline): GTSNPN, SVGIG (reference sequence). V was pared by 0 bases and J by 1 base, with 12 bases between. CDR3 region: CAWSVGLGTNTEAFF. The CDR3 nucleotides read TGTGCCTGGAGTGTAGGCCTAGGGACGAACACTGAAGCTTTCTTT.

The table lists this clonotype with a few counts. The CDR3, as DNA: TGCGCCAGCAGCTTGGACACCCTCGGAGACACCGGGGAGCTGTTTTTT. Translated: CASSLDTLGDTGELFF. V usage is TRBV5-1 and J usage is TRBJ2-2; the D is unclear. The V end was cut by 0 bases, the J end by 3 bases, with 12 bases between. The germline V gene has CDR1 SGHRS and CDR2 YFSETQ. This CDR3 region has 16 residues.

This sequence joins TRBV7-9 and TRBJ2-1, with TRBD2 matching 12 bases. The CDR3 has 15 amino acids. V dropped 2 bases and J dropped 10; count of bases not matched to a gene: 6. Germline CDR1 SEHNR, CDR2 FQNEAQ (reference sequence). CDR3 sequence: CASSLRTSGTDEQFF. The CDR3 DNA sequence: TGTGCCAGCAGCTTAAGGACTAGCGGGACGGACGAGCAGTTCTTC.

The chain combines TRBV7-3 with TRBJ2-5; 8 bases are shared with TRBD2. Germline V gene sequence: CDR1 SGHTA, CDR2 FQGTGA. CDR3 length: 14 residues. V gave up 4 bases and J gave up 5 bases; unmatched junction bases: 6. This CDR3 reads CASSSTGGWETQYF. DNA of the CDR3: TGTGCCAGCAGCTCTACGGGGGGGTGGGAGACCCAGTACTTC.

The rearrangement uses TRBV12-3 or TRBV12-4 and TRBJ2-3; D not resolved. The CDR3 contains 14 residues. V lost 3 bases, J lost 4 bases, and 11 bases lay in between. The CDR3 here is CASSFSGGPDTQYF. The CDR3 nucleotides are TGTGCCAGCAGTTTTTCTGGCGGTCCAGATACGCAGTATTTT.

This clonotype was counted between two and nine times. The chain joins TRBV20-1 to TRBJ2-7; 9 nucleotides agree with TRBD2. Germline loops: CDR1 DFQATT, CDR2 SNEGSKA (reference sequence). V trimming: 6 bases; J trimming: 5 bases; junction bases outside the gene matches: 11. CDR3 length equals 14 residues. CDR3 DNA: TGCAGTGCCGACCCTAGCGGGATGGAGGACGAGCAGTACTTC. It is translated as CSADPSGMEDEQYF.

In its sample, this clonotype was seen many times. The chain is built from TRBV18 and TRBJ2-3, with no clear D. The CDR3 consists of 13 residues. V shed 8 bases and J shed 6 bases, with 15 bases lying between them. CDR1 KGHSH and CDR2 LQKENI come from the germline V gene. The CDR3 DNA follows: TGTGCCAGCAGCCCCCCTCCCGGGGATACGCAGTATTTT. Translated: CASSPPPGDTQYF.

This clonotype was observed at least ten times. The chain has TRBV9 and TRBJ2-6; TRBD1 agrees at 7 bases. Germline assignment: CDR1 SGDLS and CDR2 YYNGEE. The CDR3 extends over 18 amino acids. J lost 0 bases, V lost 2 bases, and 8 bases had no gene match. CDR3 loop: CASSVNRGPSSGANVLTF. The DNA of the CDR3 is TGTGCCAGCAGCGTCAACAGGGGACCCAGCTCTGGGGCCAACGTCCTGACTTTC.

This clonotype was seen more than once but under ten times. CDR3 region: CASSPGGPLYKRNIQYF. The DNA for the CDR3 is TGTGCCAGCAGTCCAGGCGGACCGCTCTATAAGCGTAACATTCAGTACTTC. V gene TRBV28 combines with J gene TRBJ2-4; D call uncertain. V dropped 5 bases and J dropped 7 bases, with 24 bases sitting between them. Germline loops: CDR1 MDHEN, CDR2 SYDVKM. The CDR3 spans 17 residues.

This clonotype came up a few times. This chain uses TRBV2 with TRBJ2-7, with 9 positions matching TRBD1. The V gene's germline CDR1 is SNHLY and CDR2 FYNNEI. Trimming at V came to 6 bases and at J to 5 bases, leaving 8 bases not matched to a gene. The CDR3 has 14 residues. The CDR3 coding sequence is TGTGCCAGCAGGCTAGGACAGGGGTCTGACGAGCAGTACTTC. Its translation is CASRLGQGSDEQYF.

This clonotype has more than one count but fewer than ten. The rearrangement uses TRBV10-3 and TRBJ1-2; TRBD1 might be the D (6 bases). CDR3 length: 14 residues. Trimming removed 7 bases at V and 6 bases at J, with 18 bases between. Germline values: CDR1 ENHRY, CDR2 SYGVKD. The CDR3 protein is CAITERQEINGYTF. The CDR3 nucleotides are TGTGCCATCACCGAAAGACAGGAAATCAATGGCTACACCTTC.

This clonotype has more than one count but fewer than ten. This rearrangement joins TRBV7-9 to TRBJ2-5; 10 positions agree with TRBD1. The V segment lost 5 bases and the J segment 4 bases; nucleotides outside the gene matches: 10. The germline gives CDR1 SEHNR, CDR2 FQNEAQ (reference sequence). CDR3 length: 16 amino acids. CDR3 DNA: TGTGCCAGCAGCCCGGGACAGGGGAGACGTCTAGAGACCCAGTACTTC. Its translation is CASSPGQGRRLETQYF.

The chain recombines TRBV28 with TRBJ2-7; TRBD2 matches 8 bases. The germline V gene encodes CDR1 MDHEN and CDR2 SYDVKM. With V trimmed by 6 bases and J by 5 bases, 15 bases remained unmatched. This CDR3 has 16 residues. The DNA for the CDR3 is TGTGCCAGCAGCCCGTTGGGGACTAGTACAGTCCACGAGCAGTACTTC. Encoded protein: CASSPLGTSTVHEQYF.

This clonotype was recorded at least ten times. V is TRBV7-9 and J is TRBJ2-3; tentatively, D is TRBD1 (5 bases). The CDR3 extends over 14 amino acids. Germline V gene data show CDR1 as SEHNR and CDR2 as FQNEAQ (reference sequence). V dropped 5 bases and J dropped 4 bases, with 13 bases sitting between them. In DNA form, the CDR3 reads TGTGCCAGCAGCCCTCCGGACAAGGCAGATACGCAGTATTTT. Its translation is CASSPPDKADTQYF.

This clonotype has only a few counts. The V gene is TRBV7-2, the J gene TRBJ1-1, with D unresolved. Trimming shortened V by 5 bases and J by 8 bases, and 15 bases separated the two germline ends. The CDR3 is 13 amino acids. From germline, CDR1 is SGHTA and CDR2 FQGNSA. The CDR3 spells CASSHQTNVEAFF. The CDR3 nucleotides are TGTGCCAGCAGCCATCAGACAAACGTGGAAGCTTTCTTT. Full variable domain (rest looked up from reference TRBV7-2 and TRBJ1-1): GAGVSQSPSNKVTEKGKDVELRCDPISGHTALYWYRQSLGQGLEFLIYFQGNSAPDKSGLPSDRFSAERTGGSVSTLTIQRTQQEDSAVYLCASSHQTNVEAFFGQGTRLTVV.

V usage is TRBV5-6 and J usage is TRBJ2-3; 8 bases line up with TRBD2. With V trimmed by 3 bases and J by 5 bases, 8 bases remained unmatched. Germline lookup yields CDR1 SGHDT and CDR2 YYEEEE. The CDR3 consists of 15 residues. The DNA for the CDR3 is TGTGCCAGCAGCTCCCTGTGGCTAGCGGGAGATACGCAGTATTTT. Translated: CASSSLWLAGDTQYF.

CDR3 in amino acids: CASSRDRLTYEQYF. CDR3 nucleotides: TGTGCCAGCTCACGGGACAGGTTGACCTACGAGCAGTACTTC. V is TRBV18 and J is TRBJ2-7; 8 positions agree with TRBD1. Germline V CDR1 and CDR2: KGHSH, LQKENI. The V gene end was trimmed by 4 bases and the J gene end by 2 bases; junction bases not matched to a gene: 4. There are 14 residues in the CDR3.